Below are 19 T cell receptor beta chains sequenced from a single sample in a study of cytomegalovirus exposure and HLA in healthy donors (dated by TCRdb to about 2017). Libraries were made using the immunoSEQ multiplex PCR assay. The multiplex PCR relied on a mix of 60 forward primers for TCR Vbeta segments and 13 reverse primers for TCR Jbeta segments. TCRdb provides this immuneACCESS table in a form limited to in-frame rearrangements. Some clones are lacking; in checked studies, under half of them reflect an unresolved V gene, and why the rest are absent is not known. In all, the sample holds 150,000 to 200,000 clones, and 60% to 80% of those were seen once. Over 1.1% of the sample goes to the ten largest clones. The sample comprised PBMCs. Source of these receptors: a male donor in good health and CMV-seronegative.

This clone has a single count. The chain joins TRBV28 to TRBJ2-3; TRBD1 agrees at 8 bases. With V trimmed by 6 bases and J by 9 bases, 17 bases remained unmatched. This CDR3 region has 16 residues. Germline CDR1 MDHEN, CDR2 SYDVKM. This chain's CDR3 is CASRPAGGQDSHTQYF. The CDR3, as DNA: TGTGCCAGCAGGCCCGCCGGGGGACAGGACTCGCACACGCAGTATTTT.

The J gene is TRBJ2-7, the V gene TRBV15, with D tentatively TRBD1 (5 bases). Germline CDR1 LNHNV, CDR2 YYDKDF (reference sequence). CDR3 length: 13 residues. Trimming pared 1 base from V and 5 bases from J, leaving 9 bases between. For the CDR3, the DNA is TGTGCCACCAGCAGAGTAAGGGGCCACGAGCAGTACTTC. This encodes CATSRVRGHEQYF.

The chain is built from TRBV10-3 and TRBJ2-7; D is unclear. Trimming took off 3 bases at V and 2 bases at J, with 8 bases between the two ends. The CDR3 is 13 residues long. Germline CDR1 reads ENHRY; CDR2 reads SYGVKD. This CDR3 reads CAISEALPYEQYF. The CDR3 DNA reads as TGTGCCATCAGTGAAGCTCTTCCCTACGAGCAGTACTTC.

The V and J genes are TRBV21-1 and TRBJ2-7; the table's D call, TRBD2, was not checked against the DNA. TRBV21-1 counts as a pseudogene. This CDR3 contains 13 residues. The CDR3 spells CASSKPEGGEQYF. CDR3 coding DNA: TGTGCCAGCAGCAAACCGGAGGGAGGGGAGCAGTACTTC.

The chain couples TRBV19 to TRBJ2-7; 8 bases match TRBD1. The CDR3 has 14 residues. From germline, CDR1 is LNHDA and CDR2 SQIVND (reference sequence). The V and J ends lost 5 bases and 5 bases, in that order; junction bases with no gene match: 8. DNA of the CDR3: TGTGCCAGTAGTCTCACGGACAGGGTCCACGAGCAGTACTTC. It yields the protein CASSLTDRVHEQYF.

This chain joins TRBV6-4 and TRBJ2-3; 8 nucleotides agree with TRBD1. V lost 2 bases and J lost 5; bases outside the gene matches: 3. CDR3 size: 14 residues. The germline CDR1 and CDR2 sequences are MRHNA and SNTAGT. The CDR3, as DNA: TGTGCCAGCAGTGACGACAGGGGCCTAGATACGCAGTATTTT. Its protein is CASSDDRGLDTQYF.

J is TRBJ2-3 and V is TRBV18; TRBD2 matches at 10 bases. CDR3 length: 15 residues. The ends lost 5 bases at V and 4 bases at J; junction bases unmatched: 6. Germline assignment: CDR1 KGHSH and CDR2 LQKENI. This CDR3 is CASSTQRGGSDTQYF. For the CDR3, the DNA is TGTGCCAGCTCAACTCAGCGGGGGGGCTCAGATACGCAGTATTTT.

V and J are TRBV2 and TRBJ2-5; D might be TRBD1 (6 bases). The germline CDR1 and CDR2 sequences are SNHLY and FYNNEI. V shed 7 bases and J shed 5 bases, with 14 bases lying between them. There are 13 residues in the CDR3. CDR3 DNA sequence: TGTGCCAGCAACAACAGGGAATCGGAGACCCAGTACTTC. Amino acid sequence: CASNNRESETQYF.

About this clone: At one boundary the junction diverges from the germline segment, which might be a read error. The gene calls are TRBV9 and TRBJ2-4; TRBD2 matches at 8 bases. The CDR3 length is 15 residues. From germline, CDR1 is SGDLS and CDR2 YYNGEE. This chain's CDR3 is CASSSQGLDSNIQCF. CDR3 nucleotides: TGTGCCAGCAGCTCCCAGGGACTAGACTCAAACATTCAGTGCTTC.

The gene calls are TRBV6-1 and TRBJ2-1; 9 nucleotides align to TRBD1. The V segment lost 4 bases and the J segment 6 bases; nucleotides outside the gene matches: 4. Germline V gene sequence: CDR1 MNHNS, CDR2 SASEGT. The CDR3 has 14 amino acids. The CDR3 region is CASSGGQGRNEQFF. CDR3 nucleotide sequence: TGTGCCAGCAGTGGGGGACAGGGACGCAATGAGCAGTTCTTC.

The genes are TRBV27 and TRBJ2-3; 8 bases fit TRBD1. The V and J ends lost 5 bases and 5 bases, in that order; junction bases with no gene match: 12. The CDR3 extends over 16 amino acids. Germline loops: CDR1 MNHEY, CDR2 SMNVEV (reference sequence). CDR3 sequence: CASSPLGQGAGDTQYF. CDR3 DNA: TGTGCCAGCAGTCCCCTTGGGCAGGGGGCTGGAGATACGCAGTATTTT.

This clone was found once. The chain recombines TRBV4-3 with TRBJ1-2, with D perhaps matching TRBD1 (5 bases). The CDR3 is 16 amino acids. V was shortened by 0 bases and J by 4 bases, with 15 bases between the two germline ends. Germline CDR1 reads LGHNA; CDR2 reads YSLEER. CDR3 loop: CASSQDGAGGGYGYTF. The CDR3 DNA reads TGCGCCAGCAGCCAAGATGGGGCAGGCGGCGGCTATGGCTACACCTTC.

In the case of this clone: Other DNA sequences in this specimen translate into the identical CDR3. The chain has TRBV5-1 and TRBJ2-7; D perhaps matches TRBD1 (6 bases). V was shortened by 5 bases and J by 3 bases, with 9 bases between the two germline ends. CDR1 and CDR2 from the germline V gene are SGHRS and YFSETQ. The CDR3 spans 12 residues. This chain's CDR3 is CASRKDSYEQYF. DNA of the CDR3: TGCGCCAGCAGGAAGGACAGCTACGAGCAGTACTTC.

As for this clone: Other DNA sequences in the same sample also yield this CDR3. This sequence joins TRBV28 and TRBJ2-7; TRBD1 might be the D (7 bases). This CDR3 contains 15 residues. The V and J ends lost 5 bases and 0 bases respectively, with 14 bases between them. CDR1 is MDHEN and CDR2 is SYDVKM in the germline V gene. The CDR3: CASSPPGGSSYEQYF. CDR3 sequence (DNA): TGTGCCAGCAGTCCCCCAGGGGGGAGCTCCTACGAGCAGTACTTC.

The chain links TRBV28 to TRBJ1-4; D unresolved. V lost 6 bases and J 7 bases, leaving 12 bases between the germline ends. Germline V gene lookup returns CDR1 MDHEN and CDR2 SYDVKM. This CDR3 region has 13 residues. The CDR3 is CASSLGAGEKLFF. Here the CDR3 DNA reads TGTGCCAGCAGCTTGGGAGCTGGTGAAAAACTGTTTTTT. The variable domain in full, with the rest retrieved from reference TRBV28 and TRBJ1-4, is DVKVTQSSRYLVKRTGEKVFLECVQDMDHENMFWYRQDPGLGLRLIYFSYDVKMKEKGDIPEGYSVSREKKERFSLILESASTNQTSMYLCASSLGAGEKLFFGSGTQLSVL.

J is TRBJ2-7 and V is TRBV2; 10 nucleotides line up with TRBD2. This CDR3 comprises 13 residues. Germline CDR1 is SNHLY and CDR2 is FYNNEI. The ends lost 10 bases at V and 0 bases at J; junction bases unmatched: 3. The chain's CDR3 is CATLAGLSYEQYF. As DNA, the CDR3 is TGTGCCACACTAGCGGGGCTCTCCTACGAGCAGTACTTC. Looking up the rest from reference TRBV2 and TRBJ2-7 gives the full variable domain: EPEVTQTPSHQVTQMGQEVILRCVPISNHLYFYWYRQILGQKVEFLVSFYNNEISEKSEIFDDQFSVERPDGSNFTLKIRSTKLEDSAMYFCATLAGLSYEQYFGPGTRLTVT.

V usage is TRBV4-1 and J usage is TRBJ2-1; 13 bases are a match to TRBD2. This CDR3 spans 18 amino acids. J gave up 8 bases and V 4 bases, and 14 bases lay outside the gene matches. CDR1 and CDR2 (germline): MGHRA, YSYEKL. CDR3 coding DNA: TGCGCCAGCAGCCCAAGTTTACCGACTAGCGGGGGGATAGATGAGCAGTTCTTC. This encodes CASSPSLPTSGGIDEQFF.

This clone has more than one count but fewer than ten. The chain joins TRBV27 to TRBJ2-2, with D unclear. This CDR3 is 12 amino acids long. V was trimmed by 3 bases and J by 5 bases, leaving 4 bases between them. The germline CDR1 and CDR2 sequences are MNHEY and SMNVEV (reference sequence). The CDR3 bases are TGTGCCAGCAGTTTCTATACCGGGGAGCTGTTTTTT. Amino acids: CASSFYTGELFF.

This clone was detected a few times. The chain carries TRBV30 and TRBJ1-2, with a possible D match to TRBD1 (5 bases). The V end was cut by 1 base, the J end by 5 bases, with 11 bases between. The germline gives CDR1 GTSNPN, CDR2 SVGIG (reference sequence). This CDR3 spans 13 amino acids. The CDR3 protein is CAWSATGGYGYTF. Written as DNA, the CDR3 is TGTGCCTGGAGTGCAACGGGGGGGTATGGCTACACCTTC.